The 26 T cell receptor beta chains below all came from one sample that was sequenced in a study of T cell repertoires in cytomegalovirus infection. TCRdb reanalysed the reads using MiXCR and keeps one entry per CDR3 protein. This sample has 200,000 to 300,000 distinct CDR3 sequences, with roughly 13% found just once. Source material: PBMCs. The receptors here all came from a human donor in good health (CMV status not recorded). Some clones in this sample may be carry-over from other donors' samples.

The DNA for the CDR3 is TGTGCCAGCAGTTTATCCCCGACAGGGGTCTATGGCTACACCTTC. This translates into CASSLSPTGVYGYTF. The genes are TRBV28 and TRBJ1-2; the match to TRBD1 covers 8 bases. Germline assignment: CDR1 MDHEN and CDR2 SYDVKM. The CDR3 spans 15 residues. Trimming at V came to 1 base and at J to 4 bases, leaving 5 bases not matched to a gene.

This clonotype has a count of ten or more. The chain carries TRBV7-3 and TRBJ1-1; no clear D. Germline CDR1 is SGHTA and CDR2 is FQGTGA. V lost 3 bases and J lost 7, with 12 bases in between. CDR3 size: 13 residues. The CDR3: CASSFGPEGEAFF. The CDR3 bases are TGTGCCAGCAGCTTCGGACCCGAGGGTGAAGCTTTCTTT. The complete variable domain, with remaining parts taken from reference TRBV7-3 and TRBJ1-1, reads GAGVSQTPSNKVTEKGKYVELRCDPISGHTALYWYRQSLGQGPEFLIYFQGTGAADDSGLPNDRFFAVRPEGSVSTLKIQRTERGDSAVYLCASSFGPEGEAFFGQGTRLTVV.

The gene calls are TRBV19 and TRBJ2-1; the D call may be TRBD1 or TRBD2 (6 bases each). The CDR3 covers 14 residues. The germline CDR1 and CDR2 sequences are LNHDA and SQIVND (reference sequence). V was cut by 5 bases and J by 15 bases, with 23 bases left in between. The chain's CDR3 is CASSANLDRPAGFF. The DNA for the CDR3 is TGTGCCAGTAGTGCCAACCTAGACAGGCCAGCGGGGTTCTTC. The full variable domain, with the rest looked up from reference TRBV19 and TRBJ2-1, is DGGITQSPKYLFRKEGQNVTLSCEQNLNHDAMYWYRQDPGQGLRLIYYSQIVNDFQKGDIAEGYSVSREKKESFPLTVTSAQKNPTAFYLCASSANLDRPAGFFGPGTRLTVL.

The genes are TRBV5-1 and TRBJ2-7; 8 bases are shared with TRBD1. The V segment lost 4 bases and the J segment 4 bases; nucleotides outside the gene matches: 7. This CDR3 region has 14 residues. Germline V gene data show CDR1 as SGHRS and CDR2 as YFSETQ. CDR3 sequence (DNA): TGCGCCAGCAGCCCATCAGGGGGCAGGTACGAGCAGTACTTC. Protein: CASSPSGGRYEQYF.

This chain links TRBV6-1 with TRBJ2-3; 11 positions agree with TRBD2. Germline V gives CDR1 MNHNS, CDR2 SASEGT. J was trimmed by 2 bases and V by 5 bases; bases with no gene match: 6. The CDR3 extends over 16 amino acids. CDR3 loop: CASSLLAGGLTDTQYF. CDR3 sequence (DNA): TGTGCCAGCAGTCTCCTAGCGGGAGGCCTCACAGATACGCAGTATTTT.

This clonotype turned up a few times. V is TRBV5-4 and J is TRBJ2-3; D ambiguous. The length of the CDR3 is 12 residues. Trimming pared 3 bases from V and 4 bases from J, leaving 6 bases between. Germline values: CDR1 SGHNT, CDR2 YYREEE (reference sequence). CDR3 loop: CASSYYADTQYF. The CDR3 coding sequence is TGTGCCAGCAGCTATTATGCAGATACGCAGTATTTT.

This clonotype has just a few counts. The rearrangement joins TRBV12-5 to TRBJ2-1; possible D gene TRBD2, 6 bases. Trimming took 0 bases from V and 12 from J, leaving 18 bases between them. The germline V gene encodes CDR1 LGHNT and CDR2 FRNRAP. This CDR3 comprises 15 residues. This CDR3 is CASGLVMSSDGGQFF. The CDR3 bases are TGTGCTAGTGGTTTGGTAATGTCTTCAGACGGGGGGCAGTTCTTC.

This clonotype was observed many times. V usage is TRBV28 and J usage is TRBJ1-3; TRBD1 might be the D (5 bases). Per the germline V gene, CDR1 is MDHEN and CDR2 is SYDVKM. The CDR3 totals 16 residues. The ends were cut back, 4 bases at V and 0 bases at J, with 13 bases in the middle. CDR3: CASSSPGRRSGNTIYF. The DNA for the CDR3 is TGTGCCAGCAGTTCCCCGGGACGTCGCTCTGGAAACACCATATATTTT.

This clonotype showed up many times. The V and J genes are TRBV7-3 and TRBJ1-5; perhaps TRBD1 as D (5 bases). From germline, CDR1 is SGHTA and CDR2 FQGTGA. The CDR3 runs to 17 residues. Trimming stripped 1 base from V and 6 bases from J, with 19 bases between. CDR3 sequence (DNA): TGTGCCAGCAGCTTAATCCTCAATAGTAGGGGAGGTCAGCCCCAGCATTTT. Residues: CASSLILNSRGGQPQHF.

The CDR3 DNA reads TGTGCCATAGGGGTATTTGGAGACAATGAGCAGTTCTTC. Amino acid sequence: CAIGVFGDNEQFF. The V call is TRBV10-3, the J call TRBJ2-1, with D possibly being TRBD1 (5 bases). Trimming took off 9 bases at V and 5 bases at J, with 14 bases between the two ends. Germline V lookup: CDR1 ENHRY, CDR2 SYGVKD. The CDR3 loop spans 13 amino acids.

J is TRBJ2-5 and V is TRBV2; 7 bases match TRBD2. This CDR3 region has 15 residues. Germline V lookup: CDR1 SNHLY, CDR2 FYNNEI. V trimming: 6 bases; J trimming: 1 base; junction bases outside the gene matches: 8. In DNA form, the CDR3 reads TGTGCCAGCAGGGAGGCGGGGGTGACCCAAGAGACCCAGTACTTC. It encodes CASREAGVTQETQYF.

This clonotype has a handful of counts. The V call is TRBV5-5, the J call TRBJ2-2; D unresolved. The CDR3 has 16 residues. Trimming took 7 bases from V and 4 from J, leaving 20 bases between them. Germline CDR1 is SGHKS and CDR2 is YYEKEE (reference sequence). The CDR3 region is CASSPGSAQGTGELFF. The CDR3 region has the DNA TGTGCCAGCTCCCCCGGGTCGGCCCAAGGCACCGGGGAGCTGTTTTTT.

The CDR3 loop reads CASSTDQAAPGIQYF. The CDR3 region has the DNA TGTGCCAGCAGTACGGACCAGGCGGCTCCGGGCATTCAGTACTTC. The chain links TRBV7-9 to TRBJ2-4; D uncertain. Germline loops: CDR1 SEHNR, CDR2 FQNEAQ (reference sequence). This CDR3 contains 15 residues. The germline V and J ends were trimmed by 6 bases and 9 bases, with 21 bases remaining between them.

V usage is TRBV10-1 and J usage is TRBJ2-2; 10 nucleotides match TRBD2. V shed 4 bases and J 1 base; nucleotides not matched to a gene: 6. The length of the CDR3 is 17 residues. CDR1 is WNHNN, CDR2 SYGVQD, per germline (reference sequence). The CDR3 DNA sequence: TGCGCCAGCAGTGCGTCTAGCGGGGGCCAGAACACCGGGGAGCTGTTTTTT. It encodes CASSASSGGQNTGELFF.

The sample holds many counts of this clonotype. This chain uses TRBV7-2 with TRBJ2-7; D could derive from TRBD1 or TRBD2 (5 bases each). V shed 4 bases and J shed 2 bases, with 12 bases lying between them. The germline V gene has CDR1 SGHTA and CDR2 FQGNSA. This CDR3 has 14 amino acids. This CDR3 is CASSSAGTAYEQYF. Here the CDR3 DNA reads TGTGCCAGCAGCTCCGCCGGGACCGCCTACGAGCAGTACTTC.

The chain recombines TRBV27 with TRBJ2-7; D is possibly TRBD1 or TRBD2 (6 bases each). CDR3 length: 16 residues. Germline CDR1 MNHEY, CDR2 SMNVEV (reference sequence). With 5 bases removed from V and 1 base from J, the gap between germline ends came to 18 bases. Here the CDR3 reads CASSPYGGLISYEQYF. The DNA of the CDR3 is TGTGCCAGCAGTCCATACGGGGGCCTCATTTCCTACGAGCAGTACTTC.

This clonotype was detected many times. The chain recombines TRBV28 with TRBJ1-2; TRBD1 agrees at 8 bases. The germline V gene has CDR1 MDHEN and CDR2 SYDVKM. The junction had 6 bases not matched to a gene; V was cut back by 2 bases and J by 4 bases. CDR3 length: 15 amino acids. Here the CDR3 reads CASSLGSTGGYGYTF. DNA for the CDR3: TGTGCCAGCAGTTTAGGCTCAACAGGGGGCTATGGCTACACCTTC.

This clonotype has only a few counts. This chain joins TRBV2 and TRBJ1-4; 7 bases fit TRBD1. This CDR3 has 15 residues. From germline, CDR1 is SNHLY and CDR2 FYNNEI. J was trimmed by 6 bases and V by 6 bases; bases with no gene match: 10. CDR3 region: CASSAGTDGYEKLFF. Here the CDR3 DNA reads TGTGCCAGCAGCGCCGGGACAGACGGATATGAAAAACTGTTTTTT.

This clonotype appeared many times. A much larger clonotype is one base distant, so this may be a read error. The chain is built from TRBV7-2 and TRBJ2-3; D remains ambiguous. V shed 2 bases and J shed 0 bases, with 3 bases lying between them. Germline V lookup: CDR1 SGHTA, CDR2 FQGNSA. The CDR3 runs to 13 residues. CDR3 nucleotides: TGTGCCAGCAGCTTATTCAGCACAGATACGCAGTATTTT. It codes for CASSLFSTDTQYF.

There are many counts of this clonotype. The rearrangement links TRBV11-2 to TRBJ2-5; maybe TRBD2 (5 bases). Germline CDR1 reads SGHAT; CDR2 reads FQNNGV. The CDR3 has 17 amino acids. The ends were cut back, 5 bases at V and 5 bases at J, with 24 bases in the middle. The CDR3 nucleotides are TGTGCCAGCAGCGCGTTGATGGACCTGCGAAGAGGGGAGACCCAGTACTTC. Its translation: CASSALMDLRRGETQYF.

The rearrangement uses TRBV20-1 and TRBJ2-5, with D tentatively TRBD1 (6 bases). V lost 3 bases and J lost 5, with 13 bases in between. The germline CDR1 and CDR2 sequences are DFQATT and SNEGSKA (reference sequence). The CDR3 spans 13 residues. This CDR3 is CSARPQRGETQYF. Written as DNA, the CDR3 is TGCAGTGCTAGGCCCCAAAGGGGGGAGACCCAGTACTTC.

This clonotype was seen many times. The rearrangement links TRBV4-2 to TRBJ2-6, with D perhaps matching TRBD2 (5 bases). The CDR3 length is 19 residues. Germline assignment: CDR1 LGHNA and CDR2 YNFKEQ. Trimming left V 0 bases short and J 0 bases short, with 15 bases between. The CDR3 here is CASSQEGFRRGSGANVLTF. The CDR3 bases are TGTGCCAGCAGCCAAGAGGGGTTTAGACGGGGCTCTGGGGCCAACGTCCTGACTTTC.

This clonotype showed up just a few times. This rearrangement joins TRBV6-1 to TRBJ2-1; D may correspond to TRBD1 or TRBD2 (6 bases each). Trimming removed 6 bases from V and 4 bases from J, with 16 bases in between. This CDR3 has 15 residues. The germline CDR1 and CDR2 sequences are MNHNS and SASEGT. CDR3 DNA: TGTGCCAGCAGACCGGGGGCGGTATCTTACAATGAGCAGTTCTTC. It translates to CASRPGAVSYNEQFF.

In this sample, this clonotype turned up many times. The chain combines TRBV7-9 with TRBJ1-1, with D possibly being TRBD1 (6 bases). Per germline, CDR1 SEHNR and CDR2 FQNEAQ (reference sequence). This CDR3 contains 13 residues. V was clipped by 5 bases and J by 5 bases, with 12 bases between them. CDR3 sequence: CASSVQGSTEAFF. The CDR3 nucleotides are TGTGCCAGCAGCGTACAGGGAAGTACTGAAGCTTTCTTT. Full variable domain (rest looked up from reference TRBV7-9 and TRBJ1-1): DTGVSQNPRHKITKRGQNVTFRCDPISEHNRLYWYRQTLGQGPEFLTYFQNEAQLEKSRLLSDRFSAERPKGSFSTLEIQRTEQGDSAMYLCASSVQGSTEAFFGQGTRLTVV.

Ten or more counts support this clonotype. The chain is built from TRBV5-6 and TRBJ2-1; maybe TRBD2 (6 bases). V dropped 4 bases and J dropped 7 bases, with 12 bases sitting between them. Germline CDR1 reads SGHDT; CDR2 reads YYEEEE. CDR3 length: 13 residues. The CDR3 protein is CASSGDSENEQFF. The CDR3, as DNA: TGTGCCAGCAGCGGGGACTCGGAAAATGAGCAGTTCTTC.

The rearrangement joins TRBV5-6 to TRBJ1-1, with D possibly being TRBD1 (5 bases). The ends were cut back, 4 bases at V and 6 bases at J, with 16 bases in the middle. This CDR3 comprises 14 residues. Germline loops: CDR1 SGHDT, CDR2 YYEEEE. CDR3 region: CASSLGDRRAEAFF. In nucleotides, the CDR3 is TGTGCCAGCAGCCTAGGTGACAGAAGGGCTGAAGCTTTCTTT.